These 24 T cell receptor beta chains originate from one sample sequenced in a study of blood T cells in healthy people across ages. A second roughly 7 to 11 cycle PCR used barcoded and J-beta primers. Each CDR3 protein gets one entry after TCRdb re-called the 5' RACE reads with MiXCR. The sample gives 600,000 to 800,000 distinct CDR3 sequences, 20% to 25% of which show up once; under 4% is in the top ten. The sample was blood. All receptors derive from a man between 65 and 80 years old in good health.

This clonotype appeared many times. The chain joins TRBV3-1 to TRBJ1-4; tentative D call: TRBD1 (6 bases). Germline-derived CDR1 and CDR2 are LGHDT and YNNKEL (reference sequence). The CDR3 is 12 amino acids. The V gene lost 4 bases and the J gene lost 8 bases, with 8 bases spanning the gap. CDR3 protein: CASSPGDEKLFF. Here the CDR3 DNA reads TGTGCCAGCAGCCCAGGGGACGAAAAACTGTTTTTT.

The chain has TRBV7-8 and TRBJ2-4; TRBD1 might be the D (6 bases). The CDR3 is 13 residues long. V dropped 5 bases and J dropped 7 bases, with 12 bases sitting between them. Germline assignment: CDR1 SGHVS and CDR2 FQNEAQ. The CDR3 DNA reads TGTGCCAGCAGCGAGGACAGAGGGAACATTCAGTACTTC. Its translation: CASSEDRGNIQYF.

The V and J genes are TRBV27 and TRBJ2-7; the D gene is possibly TRBD1 (5 bases). V was shortened by 3 bases and J by 6 bases, with 12 bases between the two germline ends. The germline V gene encodes CDR1 MNHEY and CDR2 SMNVEV (reference sequence). The CDR3 runs to 13 residues. CDR3 residues: CASSFRGSREQYF. The CDR3, as DNA: TGTGCCAGCAGTTTTAGGGGTTCCCGCGAGCAGTACTTC.

As to this clonotype: A single base separates this from a much larger clone, so it may be a read error. The rearrangement uses TRBV2 and TRBJ2-1; 10 bases fit TRBD2. The CDR3 loop spans 15 amino acids. Germline V lookup: CDR1 SNHLY, CDR2 FYNNEI. V lost 6 bases to trimming and J lost 0 bases; unmatched junction nucleotides: 2. The CDR3 region is CASRIAGGSYNEQFF. CDR3 coding DNA: TGTGCCAGCAGAATAGCGGGAGGCTCCTACAATGAGCAGTTCTTC.

This clonotype was counted only a few times. The chain uses TRBV12-5 and TRBJ2-7; D might be TRBD1 (6 bases). CDR3 size: 15 residues. Trimming left V 5 bases short and J 4 bases short, with 18 bases between. Germline CDR1 LGHNT, CDR2 FRNRAP. The CDR3 sequence is CASGIAPGTSYEQYF. In DNA, the CDR3 is TGTGCTAGTGGTATAGCCCCCGGGACATCTTACGAGCAGTACTTC. The full variable domain, in which reference TRBV12-5 and TRBJ2-7 provide the parts outside the CDR3, is DARVTQTPRHKVTEMGQEVTMRCQPILGHNTVFWYRQTMMQGLELLAYFRNRAPLDDSGMPKDRFSAEMPDATLATLKIQPSEPRDSAVYFCASGIAPGTSYEQYFGPGTRLTVT.

This clonotype was detected only once. The J gene is TRBJ2-7, the V gene TRBV5-1; 7 nucleotides align to TRBD2. There are 14 residues in the CDR3. Germline V gene data show CDR1 as SGHRS and CDR2 as YFSETQ. V gave up 6 bases and J gave up 4 bases; unmatched junction bases: 10. The CDR3 sequence: CASKPGTKLYEQYF. CDR3 DNA: TGCGCCAGCAAGCCCGGGACTAAGTTATACGAGCAGTACTTC.

The chain links TRBV19 to TRBJ1-3; the D is unclear. The germline V gene encodes CDR1 LNHDA and CDR2 SQIVND (reference sequence). The CDR3 runs to 13 residues. V lost 8 bases to trimming and J lost 0 bases, with 8 bases between them. CDR3: CASAGFSGNTIYF. CDR3 DNA: TGTGCCAGTGCGGGGTTCTCTGGAAACACCATATATTTT.

This clonotype was counted only a few times. J is TRBJ2-1 and V is TRBV28; no clear D gene. CDR3 length: 15 residues. The V end lost 3 bases, the J end lost 1 base, and 10 bases lay between the germline ends. Germline CDR1 and CDR2: MDHEN and SYDVKM. In nucleotides, the CDR3 is TGTGCCAGCAGTTTCCCGGGTATATCCTACAATGAGCAGTTCTTC. It yields the protein CASSFPGISYNEQFF.

This clonotype has just one count. The chain carries TRBV7-9 and TRBJ1-2; D not resolved. V lost 4 bases to trimming and J lost 8 bases, with 11 bases between them. CDR3 length: 12 amino acids. Germline CDR1 SEHNR, CDR2 FQNEAQ (reference sequence). In nucleotides, the CDR3 is TGTGCCAGCAGCTCTCCTACGGGGGGCTACACCTTC. Residues: CASSSPTGGYTF. The full variable domain, in which reference TRBV7-9 and TRBJ1-2 provide the parts outside the CDR3, is DTGVSQNPRHKITKRGQNVTFRCDPISEHNRLYWYRQTLGQGPEFLTYFQNEAQLEKSRLLSDRFSAERPKGSFSTLEIQRTEQGDSAMYLCASSSPTGGYTFGSGTRLTVV.

The chain has TRBV29-1 and TRBJ1-1; D is unclear. Germline assignment: CDR1 SQVTM and CDR2 ANQGSEA. This CDR3 has 10 residues. V shed 6 bases and J shed 1 base, with 3 bases lying between them. CDR3 region: CSVRNTEAFF. The CDR3 nucleotides are TGCAGCGTCCGGAACACTGAAGCTTTCTTT.

The rearrangement links TRBV28 to TRBJ2-7; 10 bases align to TRBD1. The CDR3 consists of 15 residues. The germline V gene has CDR1 MDHEN and CDR2 SYDVKM. The V segment lost 4 bases and the J segment 5 bases; nucleotides outside the gene matches: 8. The CDR3 DNA follows: TGTGCCAGCAGTTCCACGGGACAGGGGCGCAACGAGCAGTACTTC. Translation: CASSSTGQGRNEQYF.

The genes are TRBV28 and TRBJ1-2; D perhaps matches TRBD1 (5 bases). CDR1 MDHEN and CDR2 SYDVKM come from the germline V gene. V was clipped by 5 bases and J by 4 bases, with 14 bases between them. The CDR3 contains 14 residues. The CDR3 sequence is CASSLGAGGYGYTF. The CDR3 nucleotides are TGTGCCAGCAGTCTGGGTGCGGGGGGCTATGGCTACACCTTC.

This chain links TRBV4-2 with TRBJ2-7; 7 bases fit TRBD1. This CDR3 is 17 amino acids long. Germline V gives CDR1 LGHNA, CDR2 YNFKEQ. J lost 10 bases, V lost 0 bases, and 18 bases had no gene match. CDR3 in DNA: TGTGCCAGCAGCCAAGACCCCGACGGACAGGTAATAACGGAACAGTACTTC. Its translation: CASSQDPDGQVITEQYF.

CDR3 DNA: TGTGCCAGCAGCTTGGGGGGCGGGAACCAAGAGACCCAGTACTTC. Its translation: CASSLGGGNQETQYF. This chain joins TRBV11-2 and TRBJ2-5, with D tentatively TRBD1 or TRBD2 (6 bases each). CDR3 size: 15 residues. Germline CDR1 reads SGHAT; CDR2 reads FQNNGV. V shed 3 bases and J shed 0 bases, with 11 bases lying between them.

This clonotype was seen a few times. The V call is TRBV7-9, the J call TRBJ2-1; 7 bases line up with TRBD2. The CDR3 spans 14 residues. In germline, CDR1 is SEHNR, CDR2 FQNEAQ (reference sequence). J lost 8 bases, V lost 1 base, and 5 bases had no gene match. The CDR3 nucleotides are TGTGCCAGCAGCTTAGAAGCGGGGATGGATGAGCAGTTCTTC. Protein sequence: CASSLEAGMDEQFF.

About this clonotype: A much more abundant neighbour one base away suggests this may be a read error. The chain has TRBV7-2 and TRBJ1-1; the D gene is possibly TRBD1 (6 bases). This CDR3 has 13 residues. Looked up from germline, CDR1 is SGHTA and CDR2 is FQGNSA. For the CDR3, the DNA is TGTGCCACCAGCTACAGGGAGGACACTGAAGCTTTCTTT. Its protein is CATSYREDTEAFF.

This clonotype appeared many times. This chain uses TRBV7-8 with TRBJ1-4; no definite D call. In germline, CDR1 is SGHVS, CDR2 FQNEAQ. Trimming pared 8 bases from V and 8 bases from J, leaving 15 bases between. The CDR3 has 13 residues. CDR3 in DNA: TGTGCCAGCCATAAAGGGCTCGGCGAAAAACTGTTTTTT. This codes for CASHKGLGEKLFF.

This sequence joins TRBV20-1 and TRBJ2-5, with unresolved D. The V and J ends lost 0 bases and 5 bases respectively, with 10 bases between them. This CDR3 comprises 13 residues. CDR1 is DFQATT and CDR2 is SNEGSKA in the germline V gene (reference sequence). The CDR3 region is CSARDLGGETQYF. The CDR3 DNA reads as TGCAGTGCTAGAGATCTGGGCGGCGAGACCCAGTACTTC.

This rearrangement joins TRBV29-1 to TRBJ2-3, with 7 bases identical to TRBD2. Germline V gives CDR1 SQVTM, CDR2 ANQGSEA. The CDR3 runs 14 residues. The junction had 6 bases not matched to a gene; V was cut back by 6 bases and J by 0 bases. The CDR3 sequence is CSVLASGSTDTQYF. The CDR3 DNA reads as TGCAGCGTCCTCGCTAGCGGTAGCACAGATACGCAGTATTTT.

This clonotype came up a few times. The rearrangement joins TRBV2 to TRBJ2-5; D possibly corresponds to TRBD2 (6 bases). The J call could be wrong; TRBJ2-1 is a better fit for the DNA end. This CDR3 region has 12 residues. Germline CDR1 SNHLY, CDR2 FYNNEI. The chain's CDR3 is CANERTIHEQFF. CDR3 sequence (DNA): TGTGCGAATGAACGGACTATCCATGAGCAGTTCTTC.

This clonotype came up a few times. The chain combines TRBV7-2 with TRBJ2-3; 9 nucleotides align to TRBD2. This CDR3 has 16 amino acids. CDR1 is SGHTA and CDR2 is FQGNSA in the germline V gene. The V segment lost 5 bases and the J segment 2 bases; nucleotides outside the gene matches: 8. CDR3 nucleotides: TGTGCCAGCAGCCGAATGAGCGGGAGGTCCACAGATACGCAGTATTTT. Its protein product is CASSRMSGRSTDTQYF.

This clonotype was recorded a few times. The V and J genes are TRBV5-1 and TRBJ1-2; D gene uncertain. Germline loops: CDR1 SGHRS, CDR2 YFSETQ. This CDR3 has 14 amino acids. Deletions cut 0 bases from V and 4 bases from J, with 10 bases between. CDR3 sequence: CASSLESGSYGYTF. CDR3 sequence (DNA): TGCGCCAGCAGCTTGGAGTCGGGTTCCTATGGCTACACCTTC.

The chain carries TRBV9 and TRBJ1-3; 7 bases are shared with TRBD1. CDR3 length equals 19 residues. Per the germline V gene, CDR1 is SGDLS and CDR2 is YYNGEE. V gave up 3 bases and J gave up 4 bases; unmatched junction bases: 19. The CDR3 DNA reads as TGTGCCAGCAGCGGCGAAGGCTTTCTAAGACAGGGACCCGGAAACACCATATATTTT. Translated, it gives CASSGEGFLRQGPGNTIYF.

Ten or more counts support this clonotype. The chain couples TRBV18 to TRBJ2-5; 9 bases are shared with TRBD2. CDR1 is KGHSH, CDR2 LQKENI, per germline. With V trimmed by 8 bases and J by 3 bases, 7 bases remained unmatched. The CDR3 has 14 residues. CDR3 coding DNA: TGTGCCAGCAGTCCACGACTAGCGGAAGAGACCCAGTACTTC. Amino acid sequence: CASSPRLAEETQYF.